Detailed here is one T cell receptor (beta chain). Its cognate antigen is unknown. Treatment indicated: roughly 11-day PBMC culture with coronavirus spike peptide pools or control peptides (ViraFEST assay). Gathering of the CD4+ T cells, from the unexposed donor, took place before the COVID-19 pandemic (2011-2018). The authors cultured around 1.9 million PBMCs per well with about 9.6 IU/ml IL-2 and 8.5 to 10 ug/ml peptide pools. After culture for 9 to 10 days, isolation of CD4+ T cells was performed by negative selection. Germline lookup yields CDR1 LNHDA and CDR2 SQIVND (reference sequence). The CDR3 consists of 15 residues. The V and J ends lost 5 bases and 4 bases, in that order; junction bases with no gene match: 9. The data stem from a study of vaccination and CD4 T cells after COVID-19. Overall study findings and caveats: A relatively small number of convalescent patients were studied, and no early post-infection timepoints were included.

Cultured CD4+ T cell DNA underwent sequencing with the Oncomine TCR Beta short-read assay. Cultured CD4+ T cells yielded the extracted genomic DNA. TCRdb re-called the PCR reads with MiXCR, one entry per CDR3 protein. The table includes 9,000 to 13,000 distinct CDR3 sequences, 32% detected once. This sequence joins TRBV19 and TRBJ1-2; 8 positions agree with TRBD1. The receptor's source is a human donor in good health. Sequenced: CD4+ T cells from blood, cultured in vitro. The CDR3 spells CASSLIRGRGYGYTF. DNA of the CDR3: TGTGCCAGTAGTCTAATCAGGGGGCGCGGCTATGGCTACACCTTC.